The sequence of this TCR beta chain was determined in a study of regulatory T cells in long-lasting Graves disease. As to this clonotype: What it binds is unknown.

Library construction for TCR beta used iRepertoire HTBI primers and Arm-PCR of CDR3 regions. One entry per CDR3 protein, called by TCRdb with MiXCR from the multiplex PCR reads. The sample contains about 460,000 distinct CDR3 sequences, about 22% of which appear only once. Study-wide findings and caveats: Thyroid tissue was not sampled; only peripheral blood was.

Germline V gene data show CDR1 as KGHSH and CDR2 as LQKENI. The V and J ends lost 6 bases and 5 bases respectively, with 13 bases between them. This CDR3 contains 13 residues. Time point defined: persistent/refractory GD, antithyroid drugs over 5 years with positive TRAb. Scientists built the TCR library using RNA that was extracted from PBMCs. The chain carries TRBV18 and TRBJ1-1; D possibly corresponds to TRBD1 (5 bases). The TCR comes from a female donor with Graves disease. Sample: peripheral blood mononuclear cells (PBMCs), taken when the disease was refractory, from a patient treated with antithyroid drugs. CDR3 coding DNA: TGTGCCAGCTCTACGGGACTCCTGACTGAAGCTTTCTTT. This codes for CASSTGLLTEAFF.